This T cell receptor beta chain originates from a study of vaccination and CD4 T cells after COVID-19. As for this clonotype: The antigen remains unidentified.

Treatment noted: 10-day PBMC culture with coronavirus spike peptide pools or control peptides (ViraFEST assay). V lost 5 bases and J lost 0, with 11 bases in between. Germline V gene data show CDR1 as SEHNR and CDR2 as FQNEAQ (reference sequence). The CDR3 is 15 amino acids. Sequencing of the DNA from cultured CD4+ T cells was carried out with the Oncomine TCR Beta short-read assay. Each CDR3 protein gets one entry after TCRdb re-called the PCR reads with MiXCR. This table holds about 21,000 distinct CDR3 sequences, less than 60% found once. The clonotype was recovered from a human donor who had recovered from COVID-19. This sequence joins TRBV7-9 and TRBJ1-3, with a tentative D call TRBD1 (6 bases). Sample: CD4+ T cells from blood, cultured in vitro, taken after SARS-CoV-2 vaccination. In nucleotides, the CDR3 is TGTGCCAGCAGCCAAAGACAGGTCTCTGGAAACACCATATATTTT. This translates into CASSQRQVSGNTIYF.